The 30 T cell receptor beta chains reported below all come from one sample, sequenced in a study of blood T cell repertoires in COVID-19. Some clones are missing from TCRdb's copy, which holds only in-frame ones; the method was immunoSEQ multiplex PCR. The top ten hold around 10% of the sample, which has around 93,000 clones, 88% seen once. The sequenced sample consisted of peripheral blood. All receptors derive from a man at least 80 years old with acute or convalescent COVID-19.

This chain links TRBV18 with TRBJ1-5; 7 bases are shared with TRBD1. This CDR3 contains 15 residues. Looked up from germline, CDR1 is KGHSH and CDR2 is LQKENI. V gave up 3 bases and J gave up 7 bases; unmatched junction bases: 9. As DNA, the CDR3 is TGTGCCAGCTCACCCAGGACAGGATCATTGCAGCCCCAGCATTTT. Translation gives CASSPRTGSLQPQHF.

The V call is TRBV10-3, the J call TRBJ2-3, with D perhaps matching TRBD1 (5 bases). Germline V lookup: CDR1 ENHRY, CDR2 SYGVKD. The CDR3 totals 16 residues. With 0 bases removed from V and 1 base from J, the gap between germline ends came to 11 bases. CDR3 DNA: TGTGCCATCAGTGAGTCTGGGGCCCAAGGCACAGATACGCAGTATTTT. It translates to CAISESGAQGTDTQYF.

The gene calls are TRBV6-5 and TRBJ1-3; 7 bases are a match to TRBD1. The CDR3 runs to 13 residues. Trimming removed 9 bases from V and 2 bases from J; junction bases left unmatched: 4. CDR1 and CDR2 from the germline V gene are MNHEY and SVGAGI. The CDR3 protein is CASIQGTGNTIYF. CDR3 nucleotides: TGTGCCAGTATACAGGGGACTGGAAACACCATATATTTT.

The chain uses TRBV29-1 and TRBJ2-3, with TRBD2 as a possible D gene (7 bases). Trimming took off 4 bases at V and 1 base at J, with 27 bases between the two ends. The germline CDR1 and CDR2 sequences are SQVTM and ANQGSEA. This CDR3 spans 19 amino acids. The CDR3 sequence is CSVVPLGGTFGGGTDTQYF. CDR3 coding DNA: TGCAGCGTTGTTCCCTTGGGGGGGACATTCGGCGGGGGCACAGATACGCAGTATTTT.

The chain carries TRBV6-5 and TRBJ1-6; possible D gene TRBD1, 6 bases. This CDR3 is built from 14 residues. The germline gives CDR1 MNHEY, CDR2 SVGAGI. Trimming pared 5 bases from V and 7 bases from J, leaving 12 bases between. The CDR3 loop is CASSLTGQNSPLHF. CDR3 DNA sequence: TGTGCCAGCAGTCTGACAGGACAAAATTCACCCCTCCACTTT.

This rearrangement joins TRBV29-1 to TRBJ2-3; 7 bases map to TRBD1. The germline V gene has CDR1 SQVTM and CDR2 ANQGSEA. V shed 4 bases, J shed 3 bases, and the junction held 7 bases outside the gene matches. The CDR3 spans 14 residues. The CDR3 DNA reads as TGCAGCGTTGGGGAAGGGGGCCGGACAGATACGCAGTATTTT. Encoded protein: CSVGEGGRTDTQYF.

J is TRBJ2-2 and V is TRBV5-1; TRBD1 agrees at 8 bases. The CDR3 has 17 residues. From germline, CDR1 is SGHRS and CDR2 YFSETQ. J lost 3 bases, V lost 3 bases, and 10 bases had no gene match. The CDR3 region is CASSSQGATSHTGELFF. The CDR3 DNA is TGCGCCAGCAGCTCCCAGGGGGCTACCTCCCACACCGGGGAGCTGTTTTTT.

This clone came up once. V usage is TRBV27 and J usage is TRBJ2-7, with 7 bases matching TRBD1. Germline V gene data show CDR1 as MNHEY and CDR2 as SMNVEV (reference sequence). J lost 2 bases, V lost 8 bases, and 6 bases had no gene match. The CDR3 length is 13 residues. CDR3 nucleotides: TGTGCCAGCTCCTTGACAGGGACCTACGAGCAGTACTTC. Translating gives CASSLTGTYEQYF.

The V and J genes are TRBV3-1 (or the pseudogene TRBV3-2) and TRBJ2-1; D might be TRBD2 (6 bases). CDR1 is LGHDT, CDR2 YNNKEL, per germline (reference sequence). V shed 5 bases and J shed 6 bases, with 14 bases lying between them. This CDR3 is 14 amino acids long. The CDR3 sequence is CASSARGLGNEQFF. The CDR3 nucleotides read TGTGCCAGCAGCGCCCGGGGACTTGGCAATGAGCAGTTCTTC.

V usage is TRBV27 and J usage is TRBJ2-5, with D possibly being TRBD2 (6 bases). This CDR3 has 13 residues. Per germline, CDR1 MNHEY and CDR2 SMNVEV (reference sequence). The germline V and J ends were trimmed by 8 bases and 4 bases, with 14 bases remaining between them. CDR3 sequence reads: CASPSEEVETQYF. CDR3 DNA sequence: TGTGCCAGCCCTAGCGAAGAGGTAGAGACCCAGTACTTC.

The chain has TRBV19 and TRBJ1-5; D possibly corresponds to TRBD1 (5 bases). V lost 5 bases and J 3 bases, leaving 11 bases between the germline ends. The CDR3 extends over 14 amino acids. CDR1 is LNHDA and CDR2 is SQIVND in the germline V gene (reference sequence). The CDR3 is CASSVGAVNQPQHF. CDR3 nucleotide sequence: TGTGCCAGTAGTGTTGGGGCGGTCAATCAGCCCCAGCATTTT.

The V call is TRBV5-1, the J call TRBJ2-3; 16 bases map to TRBD2. The CDR3 is made up of 18 amino acids. Unmatched junction bases numbered 5, after V lost 4 bases and J lost 0 bases. Germline CDR1 and CDR2: SGHRS and YFSETQ. CDR3 in amino acids: CASSRGLAGGTSTDTQYF. CDR3 coding DNA: TGCGCCAGCAGCCGGGGACTAGCGGGGGGGACTAGCACAGATACGCAGTATTTT.

The chain recombines TRBV5-1 with TRBJ2-5, with 7 bases matching TRBD2. The J segment lost 4 bases and the V segment lost 5 bases, leaving 8 bases of the junction unmatched. The CDR3 contains 14 residues. CDR1 is SGHRS and CDR2 is YFSETQ in the germline V gene. CDR3 DNA: TGCGCCAGCAGTATTCTTGGGGAGGGAGAGACCCAGTACTTC. Translated: CASSILGEGETQYF.

This clone was seen a single time. A junction end diverges from the germline sequence, so it may reflect a read error. The rearrangement links TRBV18 to TRBJ2-7, with 9 positions matching TRBD1. The length of the CDR3 is 15 residues. Looked up from germline, CDR1 is KGHSH and CDR2 is LQKENI. The CDR3 DNA sequence: TGTGCCAGCTCGCCACAGGGGGCCCTGGGGCGCGAGCAGTACTTC. Its protein product is CASSPQGALGREQYF.

The genes are TRBV6-6 and TRBJ2-1; TRBD2 matches 8 bases. CDR3 length: 16 amino acids. After removal of 6 bases from V and 5 bases from J, the junction contained 12 bases not matched to a gene. Germline V gene lookup returns CDR1 MNHNY and CDR2 SVGAGI (reference sequence). The CDR3 bases are TGTGCCAGCAGCCCCGGGACTAGGACATTTAACAATGAGCAGTTCTTC. It specifies CASSPGTRTFNNEQFF.

This rearrangement joins TRBV5-6 to TRBJ1-2; the D gene is possibly TRBD1 (5 bases). Germline lookup yields CDR1 SGHDT and CDR2 YYEEEE. This CDR3 contains 13 residues. Trimming left V 5 bases short and J 4 bases short, with 12 bases between. Written as DNA, the CDR3 is TGTGCCAGCAGGGAGACAGCCAGCTATGGCTACACCTTC. Its protein is CASRETASYGYTF.

The genes are TRBV7-3 and TRBJ1-1; D is ambiguous. In germline, CDR1 is SGHTA, CDR2 FQGTGA. The CDR3 totals 14 residues. V lost 1 base and J 1 base, leaving 7 bases between the germline ends. In nucleotides, the CDR3 is TGTGCCAGCAGCTTAAATGCAGGGAACACTGAAGCTTTCTTT. Its translation: CASSLNAGNTEAFF.

CDR3 coding DNA: TGTGCCAGCTCACCACCGCTGGCAGAACCGCACCCCTATGGCTACACCTTC. It encodes CASSPPLAEPHPYGYTF. V gene TRBV18 combines with J gene TRBJ1-2; D call uncertain. CDR1 and CDR2 (germline): KGHSH, LQKENI. Trimming pared 0 bases from V and 4 bases from J, leaving 18 bases between. The CDR3 is 17 residues long.

The V and J genes are TRBV4-2 and TRBJ2-1, with 12 bases aligning to TRBD2. The CDR3 covers 15 residues. CDR1 and CDR2 (germline): LGHNA, YNFKEQ. The V and J ends lost 6 bases and 6 bases, in that order; junction bases with no gene match: 6. The CDR3 region has the DNA TGTGCCAGCAGGGCTAGCGGGGGGGCTCTCAATGAGCAGTTCTTC. It yields the protein CASRASGGALNEQFF.

CDR3 in amino acids: CASSSTGVSGREQYF. The CDR3 coding sequence is TGTGCCAGCAGCTCAACAGGGGTTAGCGGTCGAGAGCAGTACTTC. The chain combines TRBV11-2 with TRBJ2-7; D might be TRBD1 (7 bases). There are 15 residues in the CDR3. Germline CDR1 and CDR2: SGHAT and FQNNGV. The V end lost 4 bases, the J end lost 7 bases, and 20 bases lay between the germline ends. Looking up the rest from reference TRBV11-2 and TRBJ2-7 gives the full variable domain: EAGVAQSPRYKIIEKRQSVAFWCNPISGHATLYWYQQILGQGPKLLIQFQNNGVVDDSQLPKDRFSAERLKGVDSTLKIQPAKLEDSAVYLCASSSTGVSGREQYFGPGTRLTVT.

In nucleotides, the CDR3 is TGTGCCAGCAGTTTAGGGCTGTTCGGTGAAGCTTTCTTT. Its protein is CASSLGLFGEAFF. The V call is TRBV27, the J call TRBJ1-1; no clear D gene. From germline, CDR1 is MNHEY and CDR2 SMNVEV (reference sequence). The CDR3 spans 13 residues. V was pared by 2 bases and J by 7 bases, with 11 bases between.

The chain recombines TRBV4-1 with TRBJ2-3, with 10 bases lining up with TRBD2. This CDR3 comprises 17 residues. J was trimmed by 5 bases and V by 0 bases; bases with no gene match: 8. Germline CDR1 MGHRA, CDR2 YSYEKL. Written as DNA, the CDR3 is TGCGCCAGCAGCCAAGACAGGCTAGCGGGAGTTAAAGATACGCAGTATTTT. Encoded protein: CASSQDRLAGVKDTQYF.

This rearrangement joins TRBV30 to TRBJ2-1; 10 nucleotides line up with TRBD2. The CDR3 contains 17 residues. J lost 3 bases, V lost 2 bases, and 10 bases had no gene match. The germline CDR1 and CDR2 sequences are GTSNPN and SVGIG (reference sequence). As DNA, the CDR3 is TGTGCCTGGAGTCGAACAGCTAGCGGGAGTTACTACAATGAGCAGTTCTTC. Its translation is CAWSRTASGSYYNEQFF.

Note on this clone: This same CDR3 is encoded by further DNA sequences in the sample. The chain employs TRBV19 and TRBJ1-2, with 8 bases matching TRBD1. Trimming took 4 bases from V and 4 from J; bases not matched to a gene: 5. Germline-derived CDR1 and CDR2 are LNHDA and SQIVND (reference sequence). This CDR3 comprises 14 residues. The CDR3 reads CASSTPTGGYGYTF. In nucleotides, the CDR3 is TGTGCCAGTAGTACCCCCACAGGGGGCTATGGCTACACCTTC.

The chain uses TRBV5-1 and TRBJ2-7; tentative D call: TRBD2 (6 bases). CDR1 is SGHRS, CDR2 YFSETQ, per germline. The length of the CDR3 is 16 residues. V lost 3 bases, J lost 2 bases, and 18 bases lay in between. For the CDR3, the DNA is TGCGCCAGCAGCTCTGCCACCGGGACGGGGGCCTACGAGCAGTACTTC. This gives the protein CASSSATGTGAYEQYF.

V is TRBV6-5 and J is TRBJ2-7; the D gene is possibly TRBD1 (6 bases). V lost 6 bases to trimming and J lost 0 bases, with 9 bases between them. Germline values: CDR1 MNHEY, CDR2 SVGAGI. This CDR3 spans 13 amino acids. DNA for the CDR3: TGTGCCAGCAGACGGGACATCTCCTACGAGCAGTACTTC. Its protein is CASRRDISYEQYF.

The chain joins TRBV6-5 to TRBJ2-7, with TRBD1 matching 7 bases. CDR1 and CDR2 from the germline V gene are MNHEY and SVGAGI. V lost 2 bases, J lost 3 bases, and 4 bases stayed unmatched. The CDR3 consists of 14 residues. The CDR3 region is CASSYLRQGYEQYF. The CDR3 nucleotides read TGTGCCAGCAGTTACCTCAGACAGGGCTACGAGCAGTACTTC.

The J gene is TRBJ2-5, the V gene TRBV19; a weak D match, TRBD1 (5 bases). Between the trimmed V and J ends, which lost 9 bases and 2 bases, there was a span of 13 bases. The CDR3 covers 13 residues. CDR1 is LNHDA and CDR2 is SQIVND in the germline V gene (reference sequence). The CDR3 DNA reads TGTGCCAGCGCTCGCCGGACACAAGAGACCCAGTACTTC. Amino acids: CASARRTQETQYF.

The chain uses TRBV11-3 and TRBJ2-1; weak D call: TRBD2 (6 bases). The V end lost 2 bases, the J end lost 15 bases, and 14 bases lay between the germline ends. Germline V gives CDR1 SGHNT, CDR2 YENEEA. This CDR3 has 12 residues. CDR3 sequence: CASSLRAGFLFF. The CDR3 DNA reads TGTGCCAGCAGCTTAAGGGCGGGGTTTCTGTTCTTC.

The chain carries TRBV28 and TRBJ2-2; 9 nucleotides agree with TRBD1. This CDR3 is 16 amino acids long. Trimming took 6 bases from V and 4 from J; bases not matched to a gene: 9. From germline, CDR1 is MDHEN and CDR2 SYDVKM. CDR3: CASSLQQGAGTGELFF. CDR3 nucleotides: TGTGCCAGCAGCCTCCAACAGGGGGCCGGCACCGGGGAGCTGTTTTTT.